This TCR beta chain was recovered during a study of cytomegalovirus exposure and HLA in healthy donors. Trimming took 3 bases from V and 3 from J; bases not matched to a gene: 10. Germline V CDR1 and CDR2: MNHNY, SVGAGI (reference sequence). The CDR3 spans 16 residues. Primers for the PCR totalled 60 Vbeta and 13 Jbeta. Using immunoSEQ multiplex PCR, the repertoire was profiled, and TCRdb retains in-frame clones only, with some absent. This table has some 140,000 clones, roughly 77% appearing once. Sequencing input: PBMCs. The clonotype originates from a man aged 25 to 40 in good health. The chain recombines TRBV6-6 with TRBJ2-5; 7 nucleotides line up with TRBD2. CDR3 sequence reads: CASSYSGTTNKETQYF. CDR3 in DNA: TGTGCCAGCAGTTATTCCGGGACTACAAACAAAGAGACCCAGTACTTC.